This entry describes one TCR beta chain. The CDR3 sequence is 15 residues long. CDR1 is SEHNR and CDR2 is FQNEAQ in the germline V gene (reference sequence). V shed 4 bases, J shed 6 bases, and the junction held 8 bases outside the gene matches. This sample was taken from a study of blood T cell repertoires in COVID-19. Study-wide context: Both acute and convalescent COVID-19 samples were obtained from the United States, Italy and Spain. Sources were T cells, B-cell-depleted T cells, or PBMCs; the material itself was cDNA or gDNA.

Per the study methods: Amplification with reference gene primers provided the estimates of nucleated cell counts. Clones were sequenced by immunoSEQ multiplex PCR, and TCRdb holds only the in-frame ones, with some missing. The DNA gave D and trimming, while V, J and clone size come from that table. The sample lists approximately 28,000 clones, roughly 88% occurring once. This chain connects TRBV7-9 to TRBJ1-2, with TRBD1 matching over 10 bases. The sequence was collected from a human donor in a cohort sampled during active COVID-19. The specimen sequenced was peripheral blood. The DNA for the CDR3 is TGTGCCAGCAGCTCCATGACAGGGGGCTTTGATGGCTACACCTTC. It translates to CASSSMTGGFDGYTF.